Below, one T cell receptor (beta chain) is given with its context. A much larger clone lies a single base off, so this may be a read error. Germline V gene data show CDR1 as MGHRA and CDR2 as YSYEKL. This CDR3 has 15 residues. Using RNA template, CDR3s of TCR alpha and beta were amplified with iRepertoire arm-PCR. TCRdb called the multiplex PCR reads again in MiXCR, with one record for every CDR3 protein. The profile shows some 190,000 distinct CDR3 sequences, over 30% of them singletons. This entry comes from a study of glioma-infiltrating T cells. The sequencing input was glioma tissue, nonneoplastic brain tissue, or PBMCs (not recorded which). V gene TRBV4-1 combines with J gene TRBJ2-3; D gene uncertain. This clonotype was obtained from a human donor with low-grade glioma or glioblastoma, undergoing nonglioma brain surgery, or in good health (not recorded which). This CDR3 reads CASSQEGWGTDTQYF. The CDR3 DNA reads TGTGCCAGCAGCCAAGAAGGCTGGGGCACAGATACGCAGTATTTT.